This TCR beta chain was recorded in a study of T cell responses to AZD1222 COVID-19 vaccine. Notes on the study in general: Possibly, clonal diversity was underestimated; donors were largely white British and included more females.

In germline, CDR1 is MNHEY, CDR2 SVGAGI. The CDR3 loop spans 14 amino acids. V was cut by 0 bases and J by 3 bases, with 8 bases left in between. Sequencing was performed with immunoSEQ multiplex PCR; in TCRdb, only in-frame clones are kept and a portion is missing. This sample has more than 150,000 clones, with 90% found just once. Concerning this clone itself: Its specificity is not known.

The TCR was taken from an adult in good health. The chain uses TRBV6-5 and TRBJ1-2; D is perhaps TRBD1 (5 bases). The sample here was peripheral blood, taken on day 0 of AZD1222 vaccination. The CDR3: CASSYSGGDYGYTF. The DNA of the CDR3 is TGTGCCAGCAGTTACTCGGGAGGGGACTATGGCTACACCTTC.